Listed here are 25 T cell receptor beta chains from one sample, sequenced in a study of cytomegalovirus exposure and HLA in healthy donors (TCRdb year 2017). Library creation used the immunoSEQ multiplex PCR assay. The multiplex PCR relied on a mix of 60 forward primers for TCR Vbeta segments and 13 reverse primers for TCR Jbeta segments. This immuneACCESS table, as held by TCRdb, lists in-frame sequences with V and J called but not all clones. Of the missing ones, under half trace to an unresolved V gene in checked studies; the others have no known cause. The sample table holds 55,000 to 70,000 clones. The ten largest clones take up roughly 2.4% of the sample. Sample: PBMCs. These receptor sequences come from a female donor in good health and CMV-seropositive.

The chain combines TRBV4-2 with TRBJ2-7, with D tentatively TRBD2 (6 bases). V shed 0 bases and J shed 9 bases, with 27 bases lying between them. Germline CDR1 LGHNA, CDR2 YNFKEQ. The CDR3 sequence is 18 residues long. CDR3 in amino acids: CASSQDLTSGEGLGGQYF. The CDR3 nucleotides read TGTGCCAGCAGCCAAGATTTGACCTCGGGAGAGGGGCTAGGAGGGCAGTACTTC.

The V and J genes are TRBV6-1 and TRBJ2-7, with D possibly TRBD1 on 6 matching bases. CDR1 and CDR2 (germline): MNHNS, SASEGT. V shed 4 bases and J shed 2 bases, with 12 bases lying between them. The CDR3 covers 14 residues. In nucleotides, the CDR3 is TGTGCCAGCAGTGCCACAGGGATCGCCTACGAGCAGTACTTC. This translates into CASSATGIAYEQYF.

CDR3 DNA: TGTGCCAGCACCCGTCAGGAGGACCCTGGCTACACCTTC. Residues: CASTRQEDPGYTF. This sequence joins TRBV9 and TRBJ1-2; no firm D call. The germline V gene encodes CDR1 SGDLS and CDR2 YYNGEE. V was clipped by 6 bases and J by 7 bases, with 16 bases between them. The CDR3 is 13 amino acids.

The V call is TRBV19, the J call TRBJ1-1; no reliable D call. The CDR3 loop spans 11 amino acids. Trimming cost V 2 bases and J 7 bases, with 5 bases left between them. Germline V lookup: CDR1 LNHDA, CDR2 SQIVND (reference sequence). In DNA form, the CDR3 reads TGTGCCAGTAGTATACACAGTGAAGCTTTCTTT. Encoded protein: CASSIHSEAFF. The whole variable domain, remainder taken from reference TRBV19 and TRBJ1-1, is DGGITQSPKYLFRKEGQNVTLSCEQNLNHDAMYWYRQDPGQGLRLIYYSQIVNDFQKGDIAEGYSVSREKKESFPLTVTSAQKNPTAFYLCASSIHSEAFFGQGTRLTVV.

This chain joins TRBV9 and TRBJ2-3; 11 nucleotides agree with TRBD2. The V and J ends lost 4 bases and 6 bases, in that order; junction bases with no gene match: 13. Per germline, CDR1 SGDLS and CDR2 YYNGEE. CDR3 length: 17 amino acids. The CDR3 DNA sequence: TGTGCCAGCAGCCTGAGCTCGTCTAGACTAGCGGGGGATACGCAGTATTTT. Protein sequence: CASSLSSSRLAGDTQYF.

The chain combines TRBV5-6 with TRBJ1-2, with TRBD1 matching over 7 bases. The CDR3 runs 16 residues. Germline assignment: CDR1 SGHDT and CDR2 YYEEEE. V dropped 2 bases and J dropped 0; count of bases not matched to a gene: 7. The CDR3 spells CASSLGQAKPNYGYTF. Written as DNA, the CDR3 is TGTGCCAGCAGCTTAGGACAGGCAAAGCCTAACTATGGCTACACCTTC.

The genes are TRBV2 and TRBJ2-7; possible D gene TRBD1, 6 bases. This CDR3 region has 15 residues. V lost 2 bases and J lost 3, with 14 bases in between. Germline CDR1 is SNHLY and CDR2 is FYNNEI. The DNA for the CDR3 is TGTGCCAGCAGTGAACTCGACAGGCAACACTACGAGCAGTACTTC. The encoded protein is CASSELDRQHYEQYF. The full variable domain, completed using reference TRBV2 and TRBJ2-7, is EPEVTQTPSHQVTQMGQEVILRCVPISNHLYFYWYRQILGQKVEFLVSFYNNEISEKSEIFDDQFSVERPDGSNFTLKIRSTKLEDSAMYFCASSELDRQHYEQYFGPGTRLTVT.

The J gene is TRBJ1-1, the V gene TRBV7-9; TRBD1 might be the D (6 bases). Germline CDR1 SEHNR, CDR2 FQNEAQ (reference sequence). V was cut by 8 bases and J by 7 bases, with 8 bases left in between. CDR3 size: 10 residues. CDR3 nucleotides: TGTGCCAGCCGGACAGATGAAGCTTTCTTT. Residues: CASRTDEAFF.

CDR3 sequence: CASKSLGTASNQPQHF. The CDR3 bases are TGTGCCAGTAAGTCACTCGGGACAGCTAGCAATCAGCCCCAGCATTTT. The J gene is TRBJ1-5, the V gene TRBV19; 7 nucleotides align to TRBD1. CDR3 length: 16 residues. The ends lost 7 bases at V and 0 bases at J; junction bases unmatched: 9. Germline values: CDR1 LNHDA, CDR2 SQIVND (reference sequence).

The J gene is TRBJ1-1, the V gene TRBV19; 7 nucleotides align to TRBD1. CDR3 size: 12 residues. Trimming at V came to 5 bases and at J to 9 bases, leaving 6 bases not matched to a gene. Germline V lookup: CDR1 LNHDA, CDR2 SQIVND (reference sequence). The CDR3 sequence: CASSLGTAKAFF. The CDR3, as DNA: TGTGCCAGTAGTCTCGGGACAGCCAAAGCTTTCTTT.

V gene TRBV7-2 combines with J gene TRBJ2-1, with a possible D match to TRBD1 (5 bases). Per the germline V gene, CDR1 is SGHTA and CDR2 is FQGNSA. CDR3 length equals 14 residues. Trimming removed 0 bases at V and 11 bases at J, with 14 bases between. CDR3 nucleotides: TGTGCCAGCAGCTTAGCGTCTCAGGGCGGTAAGCAGTTCTTC. Translating it yields CASSLASQGGKQFF. The variable domain in full, with the rest retrieved from reference TRBV7-2 and TRBJ2-1, is GAGVSQSPSNKVTEKGKDVELRCDPISGHTALYWYRQSLGQGLEFLIYFQGNSAPDKSGLPSDRFSAERTGGSVSTLTIQRTQQEDSAVYLCASSLASQGGKQFFGPGTRLTVL.

This chain uses TRBV6-6 with TRBJ2-7; a possible D gene is TRBD1 (6 bases). Trimming removed 6 bases from V and 2 bases from J, with 8 bases in between. Germline values: CDR1 MNHNY, CDR2 SVGAGI (reference sequence). The CDR3 has 12 amino acids. The CDR3 region has the DNA TGTGCCAGCAGCAGGGGAACCTACGAGCAGTACTTC. Translation: CASSRGTYEQYF.

The chain couples TRBV5-1 to TRBJ2-7; D is unresolved. The CDR3 loop spans 15 amino acids. Between the trimmed V and J ends, which lost 4 bases and 2 bases, there was a span of 16 bases. CDR1 is SGHRS, CDR2 YFSETQ, per germline. CDR3 sequence reads: CASSPSSSEPYEQYF. CDR3 bases: TGCGCCAGCAGCCCCTCATCATCCGAGCCCTACGAGCAGTACTTC.

The chain couples TRBV5-1 to TRBJ2-5, with TRBD1 as a possible D gene (5 bases). Germline lookup yields CDR1 SGHRS and CDR2 YFSETQ. V was cut by 2 bases and J by 0 bases, with 11 bases left in between. This CDR3 spans 15 amino acids. This CDR3 reads CASSFSGRYQETQYF. Here the CDR3 DNA reads TGCGCCAGCAGCTTCTCAGGGCGGTACCAAGAGACCCAGTACTTC.

This chain connects TRBV5-1 to TRBJ1-6; 7 bases are a match to TRBD1. CDR1 is SGHRS and CDR2 is YFSETQ in the germline V gene. The CDR3 consists of 16 residues. The ends lost 1 base at V and 5 bases at J; junction bases unmatched: 6. The CDR3 reads CASSLYGTDNNSPLHF. The CDR3 nucleotides are TGCGCCAGCAGCTTGTATGGGACAGATAATAATTCACCCCTCCACTTT.

In regard to this clone: A read error may produce the germline difference seen at one junction end. This chain connects TRBV27 to TRBJ2-7; tentatively, D is TRBD1 (6 bases). The germline V gene has CDR1 MNHEY and CDR2 SMNVEV (reference sequence). CDR3 length: 12 amino acids. The CDR3 DNA sequence: TGTGCCAGCAGGGGGGCCGGCTACGAGCGGTACTTC. This translates into CASRGAGYERYF.

The gene calls are TRBV2 and TRBJ1-2; D might be TRBD1 (5 bases). The CDR3 is made up of 13 amino acids. The V gene lost 5 bases and the J gene lost 11 bases, with 18 bases spanning the gap. Germline loops: CDR1 SNHLY, CDR2 FYNNEI. The DNA for the CDR3 is TGTGCCAGCAGTTTGTCGACAGAGGCCTCGTACACCTTC. Encoded protein: CASSLSTEASYTF.

The chain joins TRBV7-9 to TRBJ2-1; D perhaps matches TRBD2 (5 bases). V was pared by 0 bases and J by 6 bases, with 18 bases between. The CDR3 contains 17 residues. The germline CDR1 and CDR2 sequences are SEHNR and FQNEAQ (reference sequence). In DNA, the CDR3 is TGTGCCAGCAGCTTAGCGTACGCAGGACTGCAAGGCAATGAGCAGTTCTTC. Amino acids: CASSLAYAGLQGNEQFF.

J is TRBJ1-2 and V is TRBV7-6; 7 bases match TRBD1. The CDR3 consists of 15 residues. The germline V gene has CDR1 SGHVS and CDR2 FNYEAQ. With V trimmed by 5 bases and J by 6 bases, 12 bases remained unmatched. Written as DNA, the CDR3 is TGTGCCAGCAGCCCCCTCGGCGGAGGGGGCGATGGCTACACCTTC. Translating it yields CASSPLGGGGDGYTF.

The gene calls are TRBV7-2 and TRBJ1-2; 7 positions match TRBD1. V was clipped by 1 base and J by 5 bases; unmatched bases: 4. The V gene's germline CDR1 is SGHTA and CDR2 FQGNSA. This CDR3 has 14 residues. The CDR3 nucleotides are TGTGCCAGCAGCTTAGGGGACAGAAAATATGGCTACACCTTC. Translation gives CASSLGDRKYGYTF.

The chain couples TRBV6-6 to TRBJ1-2, with TRBD1 matching over 7 bases. CDR3 length: 16 residues. Germline CDR1 and CDR2: MNHNY and SVGAGI (reference sequence). V gave up 6 bases and J gave up 7 bases; unmatched junction bases: 17. The CDR3 is CASSGVSTGIFFGYTF. DNA for the CDR3: TGTGCCAGCAGCGGGGTTTCGACAGGGATTTTTTTTGGCTACACCTTC.

The chain links TRBV6-1 to TRBJ1-2, with D uncertain. The V and J ends lost 2 bases and 2 bases respectively, with 9 bases between them. The CDR3 has 14 amino acids. Germline V gene data show CDR1 as MNHNS and CDR2 as SASEGT. Here the CDR3 reads CASSELTQNYGYTF. CDR3 DNA: TGTGCCAGCAGTGAACTCACACAGAACTATGGCTACACCTTC.

The chain employs TRBV5-1 and TRBJ2-5; TRBD2 matches at 9 bases. Germline V gives CDR1 SGHRS, CDR2 YFSETQ. CDR3 length: 17 amino acids. Trimming cost V 4 bases and J 1 base; bases outside gene matches: 11. DNA for the CDR3: TGCGCCAGCAGCGTGTTTCGAGCGGGAGGCCTCCAAGAGACCCAGTACTTC. It is translated as CASSVFRAGGLQETQYF.

The genes are TRBV4-2 and TRBJ2-4; D gene uncertain. The germline V gene has CDR1 LGHNA and CDR2 YNFKEQ. V lost 0 bases and J 7 bases, leaving 13 bases between the germline ends. The CDR3 runs 15 residues. The CDR3 nucleotides read TGTGCCAGCAGCCAAGATGTGGCTACAGTTAACATTCAGTACTTC. This encodes CASSQDVATVNIQYF.

With regard to this clone: The germline gene is not matched at one end of the junction; a read error may be the cause. CDR3 DNA: TGTGCCAGCAGCTTAAGTTTCGTGAGCACAGATAAGCAGTATTTT. Translated, it gives CASSLSFVSTDKQYF. The chain joins TRBV7-2 to TRBJ2-3; D ambiguous. The germline V gene encodes CDR1 SGHTA and CDR2 FQGNSA. The CDR3 consists of 15 residues.